This TCR beta chain was sequenced during a study of blood T cells in healthy people across ages. Together with a sample-barcoded 5' primer, a J-beta primer mix was included in a second PCR lasting roughly 6 to 12 cycles. TCRdb reprocessed the 5' RACE reads with MiXCR, giving one entry per CDR3 protein. The sample includes 600,000 or so distinct CDR3 sequences, around 48% seen only once; the top ten take roughly 25%. Trimming took 5 bases from V and 1 from J; bases not matched to a gene: 8. Germline CDR1 and CDR2: SGHTA and FQGNSA. CDR3 length: 16 amino acids. Sequencing was performed on blood. The chain joins TRBV7-2 to TRBJ2-4; 7 nucleotides match TRBD2. This clonotype originated in an older man in good health. The CDR3 region has the DNA TGTGCCAGCAGCCCAACCTCCGGGGGGGCCAAAAACATTCAGTACTTC. As protein: CASSPTSGGAKNIQYF.